The present T cell receptor (beta chain) was sequenced within a study of radiation and T cells in renal cell carcinoma. The time point denotes: baseline pretreatment blood. This sample's treatment: 15 Gy SBRT to primary tumor, nephrectomy 4 weeks later. Produced via immunoSEQ multiplex PCR; TCRdb's table is partial and in-frame only. The data hold 150,000 or so clones, with approximately 87% observed a single time. Germline assignment: CDR1 SGHRS and CDR2 YFSETQ. The junction had 5 bases not matched to a gene; V was cut back by 4 bases and J by 3 bases. CDR3 length: 16 residues. This specimen was blood, taken from a patient whose treatment included radiotherapy and nephrectomy. This TCR was sampled from a woman aged 45 to 65 with renal cell carcinoma. The chain uses TRBV5-1 and TRBJ2-3; 13 nucleotides match TRBD2. As DNA, the CDR3 is TGCGCCAGCAGCCCCCAACTAGCGGGAGGGACAGATACGCAGTATTTT. Amino acids: CASSPQLAGGTDTQYF.